These T cell receptor beta chains were read from a single sample in a study of blood T cell repertoires in COVID-19. TCRdb's table, derived via immunoSEQ multiplex PCR, lists solely in-frame clones and lacks some. This sample has 140,000 or so clones; 80% to 90% occur once, and the top ten carry roughly a tenth. The sequenced sample was peripheral blood. These receptors originate from a man aged 55 to 70 with active or convalescent COVID-19. Each CDR3 is given with its conserved first and last residue. Each record gives: J gene, D gene, V gene, clone size, CDR3 DNA, CDR3 protein. D genes are given only for firm matches. Clone size is not always given. Where it is, it says once, few, many or a class for expanded clones.

j_call: TRBJ1-1; d_call: TRBD1; v_call: TRBV5-1; clone_size: NA; cdr3_nt: TGCGCCAGCAGTTCCCCGGGCAGGGGGCGGGTCACTGAAGCTTTCTTT; cdr3_aa: CASSSPGRGRVTEAFF
j_call: TRBJ2-2; d_call: NA; v_call: TRBV3-1/TRBV3-2; clone_size: NA; cdr3_nt: TGTGCCAGCAGCCAATCCGGGAGAACCGGGGAGCTGTTTTTT; cdr3_aa: CASSQSGRTGELFF
j_call: TRBJ2-1; d_call: NA; v_call: TRBV15; clone_size: NA; cdr3_nt: TGTGCCACCAGCAGAGATCATGGGGGGGCGGCAAATGAGCAGTTCTTC; cdr3_aa: CATSRDHGGAANEQFF
j_call: TRBJ2-7; d_call: NA; v_call: TRBV6-5; clone_size: NA; cdr3_nt: TGTGCCAGCAGTTATTCGACACCTAACTACGAGCAGTACTTC; cdr3_aa: CASSYSTPNYEQYF
j_call: TRBJ1-1; d_call: NA; v_call: TRBV6-1; clone_size: once; cdr3_nt: TGTGCCAGCAGTGAGGGTTCGGGGGGCGGAACTGAAGCTTTCTTT; cdr3_aa: CASSEGSGGGTEAFF
j_call: TRBJ2-5; d_call: NA; v_call: TRBV12-5; clone_size: NA; cdr3_nt: TGTGCTAGTGCCCCCCCAGGGTCAGAGACCCAGTACTTC; cdr3_aa: CASAPPGSETQYF
j_call: TRBJ1-5; d_call: NA; v_call: TRBV6-6; clone_size: NA; cdr3_nt: TGTGCCAGCCAAAACGTGCGTAATCAGCCCCAGCATTTT; cdr3_aa: CASQNVRNQPQHF
j_call: TRBJ1-5; d_call: NA; v_call: TRBV6-1; clone_size: NA; cdr3_nt: TGTGCCAGCAGTGAAATCGGACTTAGGGAGGGCAATCAGCCCCAGCATTTT; cdr3_aa: CASSEIGLREGNQPQHF
j_call: TRBJ2-7; d_call: TRBD1; v_call: TRBV18; clone_size: NA; cdr3_nt: TGTGCCAGCTCCCAAGGACAGGGGGCGCTAAGGTTC; cdr3_aa: CASSQGQGALRF
j_call: TRBJ1-2; d_call: TRBD1; v_call: TRBV7-9; clone_size: NA; cdr3_nt: TGTGCCAGCAGCCGGGACAGGGATTTGGGAAGGGGCTACACCTTC; cdr3_aa: CASSRDRDLGRGYTF
j_call: TRBJ1-5; d_call: TRBD1; v_call: TRBV20-1; clone_size: NA; cdr3_nt: TGCAGTGCTAGTCAAGGGGGCGGCAATCAGCCCCAGCATTTT; cdr3_aa: CSASQGGGNQPQHF
j_call: TRBJ2-7; d_call: TRBD2; v_call: TRBV27; clone_size: once; cdr3_nt: TGTGCCAGCAGCCCGGGACTATTAAGGTACGAGCAGTACTTC; cdr3_aa: CASSPGLLRYEQYF
j_call: TRBJ1-2; d_call: TRBD1; v_call: TRBV5-1; clone_size: NA; cdr3_nt: TGCGCCAGCAGCTTGACGACAGGGGGAAGTAATGGCTACACCTTC; cdr3_aa: CASSLTTGGSNGYTF
j_call: TRBJ2-3; d_call: TRBD2; v_call: TRBV19; clone_size: NA; cdr3_nt: TGTGCCAGTAGTATCAGGCTAGCGGGAGGTGGGGATACGCAGTATTTT; cdr3_aa: CASSIRLAGGGDTQYF
j_call: TRBJ2-7; d_call: TRBD1; v_call: TRBV6-5; clone_size: NA; cdr3_nt: TGTGCCAGCTTGACAGGGGCCCCCCGCGAGCAGTACTTC; cdr3_aa: CASLTGAPREQYF
j_call: TRBJ1-5; d_call: NA; v_call: TRBV4-1; clone_size: NA; cdr3_nt: TGCGCCAGCAGCCAAGAGCCAGGTACTCAGCCCCAGCATTTT; cdr3_aa: CASSQEPGTQPQHF
j_call: TRBJ2-7; d_call: TRBD2; v_call: TRBV28; clone_size: NA; cdr3_nt: TGTGCCAGCAGTTTATACTCTAGCGGCCAAAAGGAGCAGTACTTC; cdr3_aa: CASSLYSSGQKEQYF
j_call: TRBJ2-1; d_call: TRBD2; v_call: TRBV11-2; clone_size: NA; cdr3_nt: TGTGCCAGCAGCTTAGAAGTGACAGCGGGAGGAGGCTATGAGCAGTTCTTC; cdr3_aa: CASSLEVTAGGGYEQFF
j_call: TRBJ2-7; d_call: TRBD1; v_call: TRBV28; clone_size: once; cdr3_nt: TGTGCCAGCAGTTTGACAGGGACGTACGAGCAGTACTTC; cdr3_aa: CASSLTGTYEQYF
j_call: TRBJ2-7; d_call: NA; v_call: TRBV7-9; clone_size: NA; cdr3_nt: TGTGCCAGCAGCTCCCCCATAGCGGAGCTCTCCTACGAGCAGTACTTC; cdr3_aa: CASSSPIAELSYEQYF
j_call: TRBJ1-3; d_call: NA; v_call: TRBV18; clone_size: NA; cdr3_nt: TGTGCCAGCTCACCAAAGGCGCCAGACAGCTCTGGAAACACCATATATTTT; cdr3_aa: CASSPKAPDSSGNTIYF
j_call: TRBJ2-7; d_call: NA; v_call: TRBV27; clone_size: NA; cdr3_nt: TGTGCCAGCAGTGTCACAGGCTCCTACGAGCAGTACTTC; cdr3_aa: CASSVTGSYEQYF
j_call: TRBJ1-5; d_call: NA; v_call: TRBV28; clone_size: NA; cdr3_nt: TGTGCCAGCAGTCTACAGGCAGGGTATAGCAATCAGCCCCAGCATTTT; cdr3_aa: CASSLQAGYSNQPQHF
j_call: TRBJ1-6; d_call: TRBD1; v_call: TRBV5-1; clone_size: NA; cdr3_nt: TGCGCCAGCATGGGACAGGGATTGAATTCACCCCTCCACTTT; cdr3_aa: CASMGQGLNSPLHF
j_call: TRBJ1-6; d_call: NA; v_call: TRBV30; clone_size: few; cdr3_nt: TGTGCCTGGAGTAAGGCAGGGAAGTCACCCCTCCACTTT; cdr3_aa: CAWSKAGKSPLHF
j_call: TRBJ1-6; d_call: NA; v_call: TRBV3-1/TRBV3-2; clone_size: once; cdr3_nt: TGTGCCAGCAGCCAAGGGAGGTCAGGTTCACCCCTCCACTTT; cdr3_aa: CASSQGRSGSPLHF
j_call: TRBJ2-7; d_call: NA; v_call: TRBV7-9; clone_size: NA; cdr3_nt: TGTGCCAGCAGCCCAGCGGAGCGTCACGAGCAGTACTTC; cdr3_aa: CASSPAERHEQYF
j_call: TRBJ1-1; d_call: NA; v_call: TRBV28; clone_size: NA; cdr3_nt: TGTGCCAGTAGATCCGGGTCCCATGGCCCTGAAGCTTTCTTT; cdr3_aa: CASRSGSHGPEAFF
j_call: TRBJ2-2; d_call: NA; v_call: TRBV5-5; clone_size: few; cdr3_nt: TGTGCCAGCAGCTTGGTCCGGAGTCAGATAAACACCGGGGAGCTGTTTTTT; cdr3_aa: CASSLVRSQINTGELFF
j_call: TRBJ2-4; d_call: NA; v_call: TRBV4-2; clone_size: NA; cdr3_nt: TGTGCCAGCAGCCAAGATAATTTAGCCAAAAACATTCAGTACTTC; cdr3_aa: CASSQDNLAKNIQYF
j_call: TRBJ1-2; d_call: NA; v_call: TRBV27; clone_size: once; cdr3_nt: TGTGCCAGCAGTTTTGGGGGGAGCGGCTACACCTTC; cdr3_aa: CASSFGGSGYTF
j_call: TRBJ2-1; d_call: TRBD2; v_call: TRBV5-1; clone_size: NA; cdr3_nt: TGCGCCAGCAGCCCGGGACTAGCGGGAGAGCATGAGCAGTTCTTC; cdr3_aa: CASSPGLAGEHEQFF
j_call: TRBJ1-6; d_call: TRBD1; v_call: TRBV27; clone_size: NA; cdr3_nt: TGTGCCAGCCGGGACAGGGAGGATTCACCCCTCCACTTT; cdr3_aa: CASRDREDSPLHF
j_call: TRBJ1-1; d_call: TRBD1; v_call: TRBV28; clone_size: NA; cdr3_nt: TGTGCCAGCAGTTTCCAGGGGGCTCCCATGAACACTGAAGCTTTCTTT; cdr3_aa: CASSFQGAPMNTEAFF
j_call: TRBJ1-3; d_call: NA; v_call: TRBV18; clone_size: NA; cdr3_nt: TGTGCCAGCTCCAAGGCGGTCGGAAACACCATATATTTT; cdr3_aa: CASSKAVGNTIYF
j_call: TRBJ2-3; d_call: TRBD2; v_call: TRBV5-1; clone_size: NA; cdr3_nt: TGCGCCAGCAGCTCGCCCCGGGGGTGGGGACTAGCGGGTCGCACAGATACGCAGTATTTT; cdr3_aa: CASSSPRGWGLAGRTDTQYF
j_call: TRBJ2-7; d_call: NA; v_call: TRBV5-4; clone_size: NA; cdr3_nt: TGTGCCAGCAGCCCGGGGAGCTCCTACGAGCAGTACTTC; cdr3_aa: CASSPGSSYEQYF
j_call: TRBJ2-1; d_call: NA; v_call: TRBV5-8; clone_size: NA; cdr3_nt: TGTGCCAGCAGCCGGGGGGCGGGATATCGTAATGAGCAGTTCTTC; cdr3_aa: CASSRGAGYRNEQFF
j_call: TRBJ2-1; d_call: NA; v_call: TRBV21-1; clone_size: NA; cdr3_nt: TGTGCCAGCAGCAAAGCGCTTAGCGGGTACAATGAGCAGTTCTTC; cdr3_aa: CASSKALSGYNEQFF
j_call: TRBJ2-1; d_call: NA; v_call: TRBV5-1; clone_size: NA; cdr3_nt: TGCGCCAGCAGCCATGACTGGGCGGGACGCGGTGAGCAGTTCTTC; cdr3_aa: CASSHDWAGRGEQFF
j_call: TRBJ2-7; d_call: NA; v_call: TRBV5-1; clone_size: NA; cdr3_nt: TGCGCCAGCAGCTTCGAGGTTACCTACGAGCAGTACTTC; cdr3_aa: CASSFEVTYEQYF
j_call: TRBJ2-3; d_call: TRBD2; v_call: TRBV7-9; clone_size: NA; cdr3_nt: TGTGCCAGCAGCCGAATGCTAGCGGGATTCGGCACAGATACGCAGTATTTT; cdr3_aa: CASSRMLAGFGTDTQYF
j_call: TRBJ1-2; d_call: TRBD1; v_call: TRBV6-5; clone_size: NA; cdr3_nt: TGTGCCAGCAGTTACCCGACCGAGACAGGGTATTCTGGCTACACCTTC; cdr3_aa: CASSYPTETGYSGYTF
j_call: TRBJ2-7; d_call: NA; v_call: TRBV7-9; clone_size: once; cdr3_nt: TGTGCCAGCAGCCCCGAAGCTATTTTATCCTACGAGCAGTACTTC; cdr3_aa: CASSPEAILSYEQYF
j_call: TRBJ2-1; d_call: NA; v_call: TRBV11-3; clone_size: NA; cdr3_nt: TGTGCCAGCAGCCCAGGACTCCCCAGCTCCTACAATGAGCAGTTCTTC; cdr3_aa: CASSPGLPSSYNEQFF
j_call: TRBJ2-7; d_call: NA; v_call: TRBV28; clone_size: NA; cdr3_nt: TGTGCCAGCAGTCACGGACTGCCAGGGGACTTC; cdr3_aa: CASSHGLPGDF